These T cell receptor beta chains were read from a single sample in a study of blood T cell repertoires in COVID-19. Measured with immunoSEQ multiplex PCR; TCRdb has only the in-frame clones, and not every one. The sample has approximately 82,000 clones; roughly 78% are singletons. Specimen: peripheral blood. Source of these receptors: a man aged 45-65 years with active or convalescent COVID-19. The CDR3 runs from the conserved cysteine through the conserved F or W. Each record gives: V gene, J gene, D gene, clone size, CDR3 protein, CDR3 DNA. The D gene is left open where the match is weak. Size is omitted from some rows. Given values are once, few, many or a class for expanded clones.

TRBV7-9,TRBJ1-4,NA,NA,CASSSALQGSEKLFF,TGTGCCAGCAGCTCCGCACTTCAGGGAAGTGAAAAACTGTTTTTT
TRBV2,TRBJ1-5,NA,once,CASRAGPEGQPQHF,TGTGCCAGCAGGGCGGGACCTGAGGGTCAGCCCCAGCATTTT
TRBV19,TRBJ2-2,TRBD2,NA,CASNNGGANTGELFF,TGTGCCAGTAATAACGGGGGGGCCAACACCGGGGAGCTGTTTTTT
TRBV5-1,TRBJ1-2,NA,NA,CASSLEWGANYGYTF,TGCGCCAGCAGCTTGGAGTGGGGGGCTAACTATGGCTACACCTTC
TRBV6-5,TRBJ2-2,NA,NA,CASSYSPTVTGELFF,TGTGCCAGCAGTTACTCCCCGACAGTTACCGGGGAGCTGTTTTTT
TRBV7-9,TRBJ2-5,NA,NA,CASSLQAQETQYF,TGTGCCAGCAGCTTACAGGCCCAAGAGACCCAGTACTTC
TRBV4-3,TRBJ1-4,NA,NA,CASSRGNEKLFF,TGCGCCAGCAGCCGAGGTAATGAAAAACTGTTTTTT
TRBV28,TRBJ1-5,TRBD1,NA,CASSSRTGTGRQPQHF,TGTGCCAGCAGTTCCCGAACTGGGACAGGGAGGCAGCCCCAGCATTTT
TRBV9,TRBJ2-3,TRBD1,once,CASSPTGASTDTQYF,TGTGCCAGCAGCCCGACAGGGGCCAGCACAGATACGCAGTATTTT
TRBV19,TRBJ2-1,TRBD2,NA,CASSIMTSGGGANNEQFF,TGTGCCAGTAGTATAATGACTAGCGGGGGGGGAGCGAACAATGAGCAGTTCTTC
TRBV19,TRBJ1-5,TRBD1,NA,CASSITLTGVLNQPQHF,TGTGCCAGTAGTATAACCCTGACAGGGGTCCTCAATCAGCCCCAGCATTTT
TRBV6-5,TRBJ2-7,TRBD1,NA,CASSYSYGQGAHEQYF,TGTGCCAGCAGTTACTCGTACGGACAGGGGGCGCACGAGCAGTACTTC
TRBV2,TRBJ1-1,NA,NA,CASSVDTHTEAFF,TGTGCCAGCAGTGTAGATACGCATACTGAAGCTTTCTTT
TRBV4-3,TRBJ1-6,TRBD1,NA,CASSRSPGQNNSPLHF,TGCGCCAGCAGCCGATCACCGGGACAGAATAATTCACCCCTCCACTTT
TRBV5-4,TRBJ2-7,NA,NA,CASSLVGSEQYF,TGTGCCAGCAGCTTGGTTGGGAGTGAGCAGTACTTC
TRBV24-1,TRBJ1-2,TRBD1,NA,CATSDAGQGGDGYTF,TGTGCCACCAGTGATGCCGGACAGGGCGGTGATGGCTACACCTTC
TRBV19,TRBJ2-1,TRBD1,NA,CASSYQGAPYNEQFF,TGTGCCAGTTCGTACCAGGGGGCACCCTACAATGAGCAGTTCTTC
TRBV27,TRBJ2-1,TRBD1,NA,CASNPGQGRNEQFF,TGTGCCAGCAATCCCGGACAGGGCCGGAATGAGCAGTTCTTC
TRBV12-3/TRBV12-4,TRBJ1-5,NA,NA,CASSPRIQPQHF,TGTGCCAGCAGCCCCAGGATTCAGCCCCAGCATTTT
TRBV30,TRBJ2-3,TRBD1,NA,CAWRDRGPDTQYF,TGTGCCTGGAGGGACAGGGGCCCAGATACGCAGTATTTT
TRBV7-8,TRBJ1-5,NA,NA,CASTLEGQRGNQPQHF,TGTGCCAGCACCTTAGAGGGGCAGAGGGGGAATCAGCCCCAGCATTTT
TRBV10-2,TRBJ1-4,TRBD1,NA,CASRSFEGAQEKLFF,TGCGCCAGCAGGTCCTTCGAGGGGGCGCAGGAAAAACTGTTTTTT
TRBV7-9,TRBJ1-2,TRBD1,NA,CASSLDRWDGGYTF,TGTGCCAGCAGCCTGGACAGGTGGGATGGTGGCTACACCTTC
TRBV6-5,TRBJ1-5,TRBD1,NA,CASMGQGGNQPQHF,TGTGCCAGCATGGGACAGGGAGGCAATCAGCCCCAGCATTTT
TRBV11-2,TRBJ1-2,NA,NA,CASSPGTNLGSYTF,TGTGCCAGCAGCCCCGGGACAAACCTAGGCAGCTACACCTTC
TRBV27,TRBJ1-6,NA,NA,CASSLTREDSPLHF,TGTGCCAGCAGTTTAACCAGGGAAGATTCACCCCTCCACTTT
TRBV4-2,TRBJ1-4,NA,NA,CASSQVNRENEKLFF,TGTGCCAGCAGCCAAGTTAACAGGGAGAATGAAAAACTGTTTTTT
TRBV19,TRBJ1-5,NA,NA,CASSIDLLSGVQPQHF,TGTGCCAGTAGTATAGATCTTCTATCAGGGGTACAACCCCAGCATTTT
TRBV19,TRBJ2-4,TRBD1,NA,CASSIGTGGGVQYF,TGTGCCAGTAGTATAGGGACAGGGGGGGGAGTTCAGTACTTC
TRBV14,TRBJ1-1,NA,NA,CASSLHVGSTEAFF,TGTGCCAGCAGCCTCCACGTAGGGAGCACTGAAGCTTTCTTT
TRBV7-9,TRBJ2-4,TRBD2,NA,CASSPGPGGVAKNIQYF,TGTGCCAGCAGCCCCGGCCCCGGGGGGGTAGCCAAAAACATTCAGTACTTC
TRBV27,TRBJ2-3,NA,NA,CASSGTELVGAQYF,TGTGCCAGCTCGGGGACTGAGCTCGTAGGAGCGCAGTATTTT
TRBV11-2,TRBJ2-1,NA,few,CASIYLFVSFNEQFF,TGTGCCAGCATCTACCTCTTCGTCTCCTTCAATGAGCAGTTCTTC
TRBV29-1,TRBJ1-5,TRBD1,NA,CSVKGTENQPQHF,TGCAGCGTTAAAGGGACAGAAAATCAGCCCCAGCATTTT
TRBV6-5,TRBJ1-5,NA,NA,CASSYSGAFQPQHF,TGTGCCAGCAGTTACTCAGGGGCCTTTCAGCCCCAGCATTTT
TRBV5-1,TRBJ2-6,TRBD1,NA,CASSDRAGANVLTF,TGCGCCAGCAGCGACAGGGCCGGGGCCAACGTCCTGACTTTC
TRBV4-3,TRBJ2-6,NA,NA,CASSHQTGNSGANVLTF,TGCGCCAGCAGCCATCAGACTGGCAACTCTGGGGCCAACGTCCTGACTTTC
TRBV12-5,TRBJ1-5,NA,few,CASGWHREGQPQHF,TGTGCTAGTGGTTGGCACAGGGAGGGACAGCCCCAGCATTTT
TRBV11-3,TRBJ2-2,TRBD1,few,CASSPTGDTGELFF,TGTGCCAGCAGCCCAACAGGGGATACCGGGGAGCTGTTTTTT
TRBV10-2,TRBJ1-3,NA,once,CASSDSGYGNTIYF,TGCGCCAGCAGTGATTCAGGGTACGGAAACACCATATATTTT
TRBV15,TRBJ2-3,NA,NA,CATSRTATDTQYF,TGTGCCACCAGCAGGACAGCCACAGATACGCAGTATTTT
TRBV15,TRBJ1-3,NA,NA,CATSLQGGNTIYF,TGTGCCACCAGTTTACAGGGTGGAAACACCATATATTTT
TRBV28,TRBJ1-5,NA,NA,CASSLPPQGGVGNQPQHF,TGTGCCAGCAGTTTACCCCCGCAGGGCGGGGTTGGCAATCAGCCCCAGCATTTT
TRBV10-3,TRBJ1-2,NA,NA,CAISEGAGFYGYTF,TGTGCCATCAGTGAGGGGGCAGGCTTCTATGGCTACACCTTC
TRBV5-1,TRBJ2-1,NA,NA,CASSLAGEYNEQFF,TGCGCCAGCAGCTTGGCGGGAGAGTACAATGAGCAGTTCTTC
TRBV10-2,TRBJ1-3,NA,once,CASRVEGGNTIYF,TGCGCCAGCAGAGTTGAGGGTGGAAACACCATATATTTT
TRBV24-1,TRBJ2-1,TRBD1,NA,CATSDLGQLNYNEQFF,TGTGCCACCAGTGACTTGGGACAGCTAAACTACAATGAGCAGTTCTTC
TRBV7-2,TRBJ2-1,NA,NA,CASSLVLQGFNEQFF,TGTGCCAGCAGCTTAGTCCTGCAGGGCTTCAATGAGCAGTTCTTC
TRBV3-1/TRBV3-2,TRBJ1-2,NA,NA,CASSQDLANYGYTF,TGTGCCAGCAGCCAAGATCTCGCTAACTATGGCTACACCTTC
TRBV7-2,TRBJ2-6,TRBD1,few,CASSLGTGIPSGANVLTF,TGTGCCAGCAGCCTCGGGACAGGAATTCCCTCTGGGGCCAACGTCCTGACTTTC
TRBV6-6,TRBJ2-1,TRBD1,few,CASSPRQGASYNEQFF,TGTGCCAGCAGTCCCCGACAGGGGGCCTCCTACAATGAGCAGTTCTTC
TRBV19,TRBJ1-5,NA,NA,CASNTGAGGQPQHF,TGTGCCAGTAATACGGGGGCGGGGGGTCAGCCCCAGCATTTT
TRBV3-1/TRBV3-2,TRBJ1-3,TRBD1,NA,CASSQLRTGIGNTIYF,TGTGCCAGCAGCCAACTCCGGACAGGGATTGGTAACACCATATATTTT
TRBV28,TRBJ1-2,TRBD1,NA,CASRPGTGDYGYTF,TGTGCCAGTCGTCCCGGGACAGGGGATTACGGCTACACCTTC
TRBV10-2,TRBJ1-5,NA,NA,CASSEAYSNQPQHF,TGCGCCAGCAGTGAAGCTTATAGCAATCAGCCCCAGCATTTT